The subject of this entry is one T cell receptor beta chain. What it binds is not known. The data belong to a study of metastatic and nonmetastatic thyroid tumors. Study information: Both malignant and benign thyroid patients supplied peripheral blood and tumor or nodule tissue samples, across which the repertoires of these patients were then compared.

In the original analysis: For papillary thyroid cancer, a distant-metastasis classifier was constructed from CDR3 differences observed across clinicopathological groups. TCRdb re-called the PCR reads via MiXCR. These V and J calls derive from TCRdb rather than the authors' analysis. Of several thousand clones detected, roughly 19% appear once; the ten largest clones hold 20% to 25%. This CDR3 is 15 amino acids long. Per the germline V gene, CDR1 is SNHLY and CDR2 is FYNNEI. V was shortened by 6 bases and J by 6 bases, with 19 bases between the two germline ends. There were no patients who had received any treatment before thyroid surgery. Study results and limitations: Malignant tumors reportedly showed significantly higher TCR beta diversity than benign nodules in both blood and tumor.

The receptor comes from a male donor with papillary thyroid cancer or a benign thyroid nodule (not recorded which). Some clones in this sample may be carry-over from other donors' samples. J is TRBJ2-3 and V is TRBV2, with D tentatively TRBD2 (6 bases). What was sequenced was adjacent normal tissue. The CDR3 spells CASRKWQGAGDTQYF. In DNA, the CDR3 is TGTGCCAGCAGGAAATGGCAAGGGGCGGGGGATACGCAGTATTTT.